Listed below are T cell receptor beta chains from one sample, sequenced in a study of read filtering for tumor transcriptome and immune sequencing. TCRdb re-analysed the reads in MiXCR, keeping a single row per CDR3 protein. The sample records around 65,000 distinct CDR3 sequences, roughly 19% being singletons. The specimen sequenced was a population of CD138-negative cells sorted from bone marrow. The receptors here all came from a donor aged 40 or older with multiple myeloma. CDR3s include the opening cysteine and the closing phenylalanine or tryptophan. D genes are given only for firm matches. Size is stated for part of the rows, as once, few or many counts, or as a class when the clone is expanded.

>many|TRBJ2-6|TRBV6-2/TRBV6-3|.
TGTGCCAGCAGCCCCAATCAAGGCTCTGGGGCCAACGTCCTGACTTTC
CASSPNQGSGANVLTF
>.|TRBJ2-7|TRBV4-1|TRBD1
TGCGCCAGCAGCCAACCTTGGGCGAGGGGGCTTGGGGGGCAGTACTTC
CASSQPWARGLGGQYF
>many|TRBJ2-1|TRBV5-1|TRBD2
TGCGCCAGCAGCTTGGCCCGGCTAGCGGGGAATTTATACAATGAGCAGTTCTTC
CASSLARLAGNLYNEQFF
>many|TRBJ2-3|TRBV10-3|.
TGTGCCATCTCCGCCGGGAGCACAGATACGCAGTATTTT
CAISAGSTDTQYF
>many|TRBJ2-5|TRBV20-1|.
TGCAGTGCTCAGGGTTTTCAAGAGACCCAGTACTTC
CSAQGFQETQYF
>.|TRBJ2-7|TRBV20-1|.
TGCAGTGCTCGGAAGGGGAATTCTTACAAGCAGTACTTC
CSARKGNSYKQYF
>many|TRBJ2-1|TRBV20-1|TRBD2
TGCAGTGCTAGAGTAATAGCGGGGGGGACCATGAATGAGCAGTTCTTC
CSARVIAGGTMNEQFF
>many|TRBJ2-3|TRBV7-3|TRBD1
TGTGCCAGCAGCCCAGGACAGGGGGCGCCTGGCACAGATACGCAGTATTTT
CASSPGQGAPGTDTQYF
>few|TRBJ2-3|TRBV5-1|.
TGCGCCAGCAGCTTGGAGGACTTCAACACAGATACGCAGTATTTT
CASSLEDFNTDTQYF
>many|TRBJ2-1|TRBV2|.
TGTGCCAGCAGTGAGGTCCGTCCCGCCTACAATGAGCAGTTCTTC
CASSEVRPAYNEQFF
>many|TRBJ2-5|TRBV28|TRBD2
TGTGCCAGCAGGGGAGGGTTGATCAGCGGGGAGACCCAGTACTTC
CASRGGLISGETQYF
>many|TRBJ1-6|TRBV7-9|.
TGTGCCAGCAGCCGCGGAAACGCCCAGGGAGCCTCACCCCTCCACTTT
CASSRGNAQGASPLHF
>.|TRBJ2-6|TRBV11-2|.
TGTGCCAGCAGCTTAAGGTGGTCTGGGGCCGACGTCCTGATTTTC
CASSLRWSGADVLIF
>many|TRBJ1-6|TRBV28|.
TGTGCCAGCAGTTTGGTGGTTTCACCCCTCCACTTT
CASSLVVSPLHF
>.|TRBJ2-7|TRBV5-1|.
TGCGCCAGCAGCTGGGGGGCGGGGACTTACGAGCAGTACTTC
CASSWGAGTYEQYF
>many|TRBJ1-1|TRBV7-3|.
TGTGCCAGCAGCTTATTTCCGGCTTTAGGCACTGAAGCTTTCTTT
CASSLFPALGTEAFF
>few|TRBJ2-1|TRBV3-1|.
TGTGCCAGCAGCCAAGGGTTGGGTCCTCGGAAGGAGTTCTTC
CASSQGLGPRKEFF
>few|TRBJ2-3|TRBV2|.
TGTGCCACCCCCAGCACAGATACGCAGTATTTT
CATPSTDTQYF
>many|TRBJ2-5|TRBV4-1|TRBD2
TGCGCCAGCAGCCAAGGTCTAGCGGGAGGCTTGCAAGAGACCCAGTACTTC
CASSQGLAGGLQETQYF
>many|TRBJ2-3|TRBV10-3|TRBD2
TGTGCCATCAGTGAGTCGACGCCGGGGGGAAATACGCAGTATTTT
CAISESTPGGNTQYF
>many|TRBJ2-3|TRBV20-1|.
TGCAGTGCTAGAGATCCCCCGGACTCGAGCACAGATACGCAGTATTTT
CSARDPPDSSTDTQYF
>many|TRBJ2-1|TRBV28|.
TGTGCCTACGGGGGACTGTACAATGAGCAGTTCTTC
CAYGGLYNEQFF
>many|TRBJ2-5|TRBV3-2|.
TGTGCCAGCACCCAGAGCTGGGCCAACCAAGAGACCCAGTACTTC
CASTQSWANQETQYF
>many|TRBJ2-5|TRBV3-1|.
TGTGCCAGCCAGGGGAGGGGGGAGACCCAGTACTTC
CASQGRGETQYF
>few|TRBJ1-2|TRBV6-2/TRBV6-3|.
TGTGCCAGCAGTTACTCTGGACAGACGTATGGCTACACCTTC
CASSYSGQTYGYTF
>many|TRBJ2-3|TRBV18|.
TGTGCCAGCTCACCAGGCTTGCGCCAGGCAGCAGATACGCAGTATTTT
CASSPGLRQAADTQYF
>few|TRBJ1-1|TRBV5-1|.
TGCGCCAGCAGCTTGGCGGCAGGGACGAACACTGAAGCTTTCTTT
CASSLAAGTNTEAFF
>once|TRBJ2-7|TRBV7-2|.
TGTGCCAGCAGCCAACGGGGACACCCGGGCACCTACGAGCAGTACTTC
CASSQRGHPGTYEQYF
>many|TRBJ2-5|TRBV30|TRBD2
TGTGCCTGGAGTGTGCAGAACCCGGGACTAGCGGCCCAAGAGACCCAGTACTTC
CAWSVQNPGLAAQETQYF
>many|TRBJ1-1|TRBV5-1|.
TGCGCCAGCAGCTTGGGGGCGCAGGACACTGAAGCTTTCTTT
CASSLGAQDTEAFF
>many|TRBJ2-1|TRBV4-1|.
TGCGCCAGCAGCCAAGGTTTAGCTGCGAGCTCCTACAATGAGCAGTTCTTC
CASSQGLAASSYNEQFF
>many|TRBJ2-7|TRBV14|TRBD1
TGTGCCAGCAGCCAATTTACCGACAGGGGCGCCTACGAGCAGTACTTC
CASSQFTDRGAYEQYF
>many|TRBJ2-2|TRBV21-1|.
TGTGCCAGCAGCAAAGCGACTGCGGGGGACGGCACCGGGGAGCTGTTTTTT
CASSKATAGDGTGELFF
>many|TRBJ2-7|TRBV6-6|.
TGTGCCAGCAGTTGGGGGGGCGGCGGCTACGAGCAGTACTTC
CASSWGGGGYEQYF
>many|TRBJ2-3|TRBV10-3|TRBD1
TGTGCCATCAGTGAGTCCGTGGGACAGGGGGTGGCAGATACGCAGTATTTT
CAISESVGQGVADTQYF
>many|TRBJ2-5|TRBV28|TRBD2
TGTGCCAGCAGTTCCGTCCTAGCGGTTATCCAAGAGACCCAGTACTTC
CASSSVLAVIQETQYF
>many|TRBJ2-1|TRBV29-1|TRBD1
TGCAGCGTTGATACAGCCGGGACAGGGTTGAATGAGCAGTTCTTC
CSVDTAGTGLNEQFF
>many|TRBJ1-4|TRBV28|.
TGTGCCAGCAGTTTCCCAACAACTAATGAAAAACTGTTTTTT
CASSFPTTNEKLFF
>many|TRBJ2-7|TRBV27|TRBD1
TGTGCCAGCAGTTTGACCCCGCCGGGACAGGCCCCTGTCGAGCAGTACTTC
CASSLTPPGQAPVEQYF
>many|TRBJ2-5|TRBV20-1|TRBD1
TGCAGTGCTCTCCTGACAGGGAGAGAGACCCAGTACTTC
CSALLTGRETQYF
>many|TRBJ2-7|TRBV25-1|.
TGTGCCAGCAGTGAATCAAACTCCTACGAGCAGTACTTC
CASSESNSYEQYF
>many|TRBJ1-1|TRBV7-3|.
TGTGCCAGCAGCCTGACACCGAACACTGAAGCTTTCTTT
CASSLTPNTEAFF
>.|TRBJ2-1|TRBV5-4|.
TGTGCCAGCAGCTTGGAACAGTACAATGAGCAGTTCTTC
CASSLEQYNEQFF
>few|TRBJ1-1|TRBV7-2|.
TGTGCCAGCAGCTTCGGCGGAGGAATGAACACTCAAGCTTTCTTT
CASSFGGGMNTQAFF
>few|TRBJ2-3|TRBV5-6|.
TGTGCCAGCAGCTTGCTAGGGGGGAAGGCAGATACGCAGTATTTT
CASSLLGGKADTQYF